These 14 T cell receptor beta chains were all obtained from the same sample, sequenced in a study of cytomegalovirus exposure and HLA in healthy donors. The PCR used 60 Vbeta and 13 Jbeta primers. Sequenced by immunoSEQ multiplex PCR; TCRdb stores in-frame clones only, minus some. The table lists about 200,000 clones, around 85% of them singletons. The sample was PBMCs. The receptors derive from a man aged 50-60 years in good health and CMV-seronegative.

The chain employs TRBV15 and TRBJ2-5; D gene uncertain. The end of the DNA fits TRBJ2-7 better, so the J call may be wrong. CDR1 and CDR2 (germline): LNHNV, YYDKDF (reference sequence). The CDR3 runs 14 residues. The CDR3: CATSTSVSSYEQYF. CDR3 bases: TGTGCCACCAGCACGTCGGTGAGCTCCTACGAGCAGTACTTC.

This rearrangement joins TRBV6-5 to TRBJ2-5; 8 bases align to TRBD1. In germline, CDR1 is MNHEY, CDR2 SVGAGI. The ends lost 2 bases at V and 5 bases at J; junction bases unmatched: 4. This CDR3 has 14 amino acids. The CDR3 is CASSYQGAWETQYF. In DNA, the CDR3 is TGTGCCAGCAGTTACCAGGGGGCTTGGGAGACCCAGTACTTC.

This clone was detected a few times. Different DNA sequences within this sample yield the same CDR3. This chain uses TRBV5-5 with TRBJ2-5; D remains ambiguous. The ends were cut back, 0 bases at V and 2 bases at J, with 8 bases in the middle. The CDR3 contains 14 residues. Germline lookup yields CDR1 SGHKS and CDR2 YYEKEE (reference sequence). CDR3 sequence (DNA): TGTGCCAGCAGCTTGGGGAGAGCGCAAGAGACCCAGTACTTC. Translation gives CASSLGRAQETQYF.

CDR3 coding DNA: TGTGCCACCAGCAGAGATGAGGGCGGGAGGGCCCAAGAGCAGTACTTC. This encodes CATSRDEGGRAQEQYF. This sequence joins TRBV15 and TRBJ2-7; 9 bases align to TRBD2. After removal of 0 bases from V and 7 bases from J, the junction contained 10 bases not matched to a gene. CDR3 length: 16 residues. Germline CDR1 reads LNHNV; CDR2 reads YYDKDF (reference sequence).

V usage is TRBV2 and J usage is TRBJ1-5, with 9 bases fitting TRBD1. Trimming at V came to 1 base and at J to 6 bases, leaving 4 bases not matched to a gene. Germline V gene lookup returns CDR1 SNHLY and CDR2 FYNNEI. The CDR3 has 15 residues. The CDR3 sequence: CASSEDGTGIQPQHF. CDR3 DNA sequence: TGTGCCAGCAGTGAAGACGGGACAGGGATTCAGCCCCAGCATTTT.

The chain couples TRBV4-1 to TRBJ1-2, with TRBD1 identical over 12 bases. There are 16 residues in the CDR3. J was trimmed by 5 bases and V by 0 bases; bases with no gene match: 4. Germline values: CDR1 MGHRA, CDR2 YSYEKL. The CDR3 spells CASSQDWGQGAYGYTF. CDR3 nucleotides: TGCGCCAGCAGCCAAGATTGGGGACAGGGGGCGTATGGCTACACCTTC.

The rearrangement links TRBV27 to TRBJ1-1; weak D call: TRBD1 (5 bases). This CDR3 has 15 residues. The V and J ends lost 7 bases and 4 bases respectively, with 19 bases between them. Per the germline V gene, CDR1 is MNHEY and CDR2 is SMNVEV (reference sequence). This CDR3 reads CASNPWGVDGTEAFF. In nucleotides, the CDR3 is TGTGCCAGCAACCCCTGGGGGGTCGACGGCACTGAAGCTTTCTTT.

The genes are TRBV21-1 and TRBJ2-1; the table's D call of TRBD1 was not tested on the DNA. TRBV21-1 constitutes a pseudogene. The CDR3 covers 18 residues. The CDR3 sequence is CASSKAYGLDTTYNEQFF. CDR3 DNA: TGTGCCAGCAGCAAAGCATACGGATTGGACACGACCTACAATGAGCAGTTCTTC.

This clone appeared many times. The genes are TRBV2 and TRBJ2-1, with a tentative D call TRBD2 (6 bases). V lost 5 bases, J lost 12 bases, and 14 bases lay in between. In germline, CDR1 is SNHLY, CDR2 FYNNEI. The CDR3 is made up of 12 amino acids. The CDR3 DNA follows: TGTGCCAGCAGTCCTCAGACTAGTCGGCAGTTCTTC. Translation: CASSPQTSRQFF.

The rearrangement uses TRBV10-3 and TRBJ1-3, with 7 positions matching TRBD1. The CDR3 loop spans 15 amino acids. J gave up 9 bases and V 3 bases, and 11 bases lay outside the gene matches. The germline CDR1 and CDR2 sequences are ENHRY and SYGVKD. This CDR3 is CAISELGQYVGTIYF. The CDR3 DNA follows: TGTGCCATCAGTGAACTGGGACAGTACGTCGGCACCATATATTTT.

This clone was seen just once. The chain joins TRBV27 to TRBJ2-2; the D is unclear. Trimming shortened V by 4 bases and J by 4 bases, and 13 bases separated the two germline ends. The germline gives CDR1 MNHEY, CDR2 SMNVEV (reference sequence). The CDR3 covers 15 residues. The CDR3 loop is CASSYATPSTGELFF. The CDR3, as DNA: TGTGCCAGCAGTTACGCCACACCATCCACCGGGGAGCTGTTTTTT.

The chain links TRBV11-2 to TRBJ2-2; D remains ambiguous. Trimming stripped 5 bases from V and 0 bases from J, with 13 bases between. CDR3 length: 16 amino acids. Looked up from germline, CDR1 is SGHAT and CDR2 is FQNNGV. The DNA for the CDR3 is TGTGCCAGCAGCCCCATCGTGGGCACGAACACCGGGGAGCTGTTTTTT. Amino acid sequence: CASSPIVGTNTGELFF.

In nucleotides, the CDR3 is TGTGCCAGCAGTGCTTCGACTAGCTTTTTCGACAATGAGCAGTTCTTC. It encodes CASSASTSFFDNEQFF. This chain joins TRBV6-1 and TRBJ2-1, with TRBD2 matching 7 bases. V lost 4 bases, J lost 5 bases, and 11 bases stayed unmatched. The CDR3 is made up of 16 amino acids. Germline V CDR1 and CDR2: MNHNS, SASEGT.

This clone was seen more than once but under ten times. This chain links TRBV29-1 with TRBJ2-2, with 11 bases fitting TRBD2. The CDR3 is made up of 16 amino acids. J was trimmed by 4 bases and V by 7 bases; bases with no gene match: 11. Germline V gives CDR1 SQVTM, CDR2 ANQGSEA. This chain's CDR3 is CSAWSGTSGITGELFF. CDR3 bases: TGCAGCGCTTGGTCCGGGACTAGCGGTATCACCGGGGAGCTGTTTTTT.